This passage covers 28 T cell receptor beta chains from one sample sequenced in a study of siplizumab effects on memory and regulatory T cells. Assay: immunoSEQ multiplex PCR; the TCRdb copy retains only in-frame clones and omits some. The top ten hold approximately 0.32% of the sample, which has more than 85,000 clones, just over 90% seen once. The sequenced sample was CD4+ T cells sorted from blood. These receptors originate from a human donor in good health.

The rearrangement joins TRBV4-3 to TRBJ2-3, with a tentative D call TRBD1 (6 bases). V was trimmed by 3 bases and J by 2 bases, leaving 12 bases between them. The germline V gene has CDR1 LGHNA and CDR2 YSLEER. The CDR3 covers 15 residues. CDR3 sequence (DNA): TGCGCCAGCAGCCAGGGGGCTTACCCCACAGATACGCAGTATTTT. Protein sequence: CASSQGAYPTDTQYF.

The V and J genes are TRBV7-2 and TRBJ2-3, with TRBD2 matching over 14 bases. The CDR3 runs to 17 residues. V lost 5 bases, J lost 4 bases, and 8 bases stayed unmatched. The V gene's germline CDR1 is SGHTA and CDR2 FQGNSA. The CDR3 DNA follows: TGTGCCAGCAGCCCCGCCGGACTAGCGGGAGGCCCAGATACGCAGTATTTT. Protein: CASSPAGLAGGPDTQYF.

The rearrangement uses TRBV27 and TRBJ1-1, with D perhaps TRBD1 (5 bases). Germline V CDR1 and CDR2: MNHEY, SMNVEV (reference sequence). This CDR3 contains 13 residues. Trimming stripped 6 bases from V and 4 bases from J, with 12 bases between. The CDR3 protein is CASSFRGGTEAFF. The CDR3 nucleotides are TGTGCCAGCAGCTTCCGGGGCGGCACTGAAGCTTTCTTT.

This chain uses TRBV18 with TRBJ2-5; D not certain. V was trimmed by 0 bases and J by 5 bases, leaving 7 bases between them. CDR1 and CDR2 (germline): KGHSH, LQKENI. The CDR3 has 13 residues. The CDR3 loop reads CASSPPGYETQYF. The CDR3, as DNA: TGTGCCAGCTCACCACCGGGATACGAGACCCAGTACTTC.

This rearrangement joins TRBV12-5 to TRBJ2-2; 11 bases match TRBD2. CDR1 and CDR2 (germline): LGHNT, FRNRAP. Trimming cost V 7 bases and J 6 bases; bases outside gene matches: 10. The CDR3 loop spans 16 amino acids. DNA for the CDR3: TGTGCTAGTGCCCTTACACTAGCGGGGGAGTCCGGGGAGCTGTTTTTT. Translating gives CASALTLAGESGELFF.

The CDR3 here is CASSASANYGYTF. CDR3 sequence (DNA): TGTGCCAGCAGTGCCTCGGCCAACTATGGCTACACCTTC. V and J are TRBV6-6 and TRBJ1-2; no reliable D call. Trimming took off 5 bases at V and 2 bases at J, with 9 bases between the two ends. This CDR3 contains 13 residues. In germline, CDR1 is MNHNY, CDR2 SVGAGI (reference sequence).

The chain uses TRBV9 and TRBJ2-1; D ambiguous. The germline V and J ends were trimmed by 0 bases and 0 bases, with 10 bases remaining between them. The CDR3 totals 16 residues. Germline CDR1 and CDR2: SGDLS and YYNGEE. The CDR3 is CASSVEVTYSYNEQFF. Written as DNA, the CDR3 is TGTGCCAGCAGCGTAGAGGTGACTTACTCCTACAATGAGCAGTTCTTC.

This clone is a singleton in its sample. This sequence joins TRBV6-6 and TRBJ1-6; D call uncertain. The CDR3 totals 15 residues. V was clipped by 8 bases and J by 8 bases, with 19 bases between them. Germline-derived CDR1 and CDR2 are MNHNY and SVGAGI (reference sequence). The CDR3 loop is CASHIRPWSDSPLHF. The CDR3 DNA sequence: TGTGCCAGCCATATACGACCCTGGAGCGATTCACCCCTCCACTTT.

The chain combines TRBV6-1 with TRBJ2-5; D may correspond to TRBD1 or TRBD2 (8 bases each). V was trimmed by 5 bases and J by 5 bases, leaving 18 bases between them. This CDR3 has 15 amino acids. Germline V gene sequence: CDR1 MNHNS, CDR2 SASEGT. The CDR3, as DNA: TGTGCCAGCAGTTCCGGGACAGGCGGGGGGGAGACCCAGTACTTC. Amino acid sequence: CASSSGTGGGETQYF.

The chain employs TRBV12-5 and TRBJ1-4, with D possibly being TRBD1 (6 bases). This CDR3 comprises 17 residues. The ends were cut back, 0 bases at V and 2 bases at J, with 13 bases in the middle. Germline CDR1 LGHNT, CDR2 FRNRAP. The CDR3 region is CASGLVEGVATNEKLFF. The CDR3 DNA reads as TGTGCTAGTGGTTTGGTGGAGGGGGTGGCGACTAATGAAAAACTGTTTTTT.

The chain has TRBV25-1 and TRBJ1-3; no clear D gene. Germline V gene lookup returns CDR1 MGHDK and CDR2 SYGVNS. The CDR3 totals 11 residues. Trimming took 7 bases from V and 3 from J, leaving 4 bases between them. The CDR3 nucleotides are TGTGCCAGCACATTTGGAAACACCATATATTTT. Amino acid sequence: CASTFGNTIYF.

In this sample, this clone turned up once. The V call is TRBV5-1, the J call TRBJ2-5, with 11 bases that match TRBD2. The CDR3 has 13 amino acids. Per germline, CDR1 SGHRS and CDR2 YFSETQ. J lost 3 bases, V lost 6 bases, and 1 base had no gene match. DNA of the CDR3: TGCGCCAGCAAACTAGCGGGAGAAGAGACCCAGTACTTC. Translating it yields CASKLAGEETQYF.

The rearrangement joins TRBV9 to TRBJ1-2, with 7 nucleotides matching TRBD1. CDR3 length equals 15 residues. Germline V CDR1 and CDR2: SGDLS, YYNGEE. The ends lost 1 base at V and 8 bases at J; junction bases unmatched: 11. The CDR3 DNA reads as TGTGCCAGCAGCGTACTCGACAAGGGGGCCGGAGGCTACACCTTC. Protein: CASSVLDKGAGGYTF.

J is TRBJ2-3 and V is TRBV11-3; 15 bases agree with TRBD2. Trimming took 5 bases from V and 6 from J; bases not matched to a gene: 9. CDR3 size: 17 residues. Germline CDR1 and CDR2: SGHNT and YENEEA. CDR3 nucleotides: TGTGCCAGCAGCCCACCGGGACTAGCGGGAGGAGGCGATACGCAGTATTTT. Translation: CASSPPGLAGGGDTQYF.

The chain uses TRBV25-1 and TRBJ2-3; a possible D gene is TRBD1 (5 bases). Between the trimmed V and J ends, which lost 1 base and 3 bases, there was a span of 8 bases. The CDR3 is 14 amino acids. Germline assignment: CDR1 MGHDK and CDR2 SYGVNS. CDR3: CASSEWGRTDTQYF. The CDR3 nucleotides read TGTGCCAGCAGTGAATGGGGCCGTACAGATACGCAGTATTTT.

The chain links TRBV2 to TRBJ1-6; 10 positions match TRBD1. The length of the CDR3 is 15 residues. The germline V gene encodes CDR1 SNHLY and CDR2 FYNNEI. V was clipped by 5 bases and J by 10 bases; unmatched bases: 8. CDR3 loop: CASSPGQGWKSPLHF. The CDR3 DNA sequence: TGTGCCAGCAGTCCGGGACAGGGGTGGAAGTCACCCCTCCACTTT.

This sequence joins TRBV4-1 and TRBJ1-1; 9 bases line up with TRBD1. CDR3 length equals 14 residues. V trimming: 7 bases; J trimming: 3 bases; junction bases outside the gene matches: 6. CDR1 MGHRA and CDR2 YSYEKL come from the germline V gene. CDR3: CASNWDRVDTEAFF. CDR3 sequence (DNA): TGCGCCAGCAACTGGGACAGGGTTGACACTGAAGCTTTCTTT.

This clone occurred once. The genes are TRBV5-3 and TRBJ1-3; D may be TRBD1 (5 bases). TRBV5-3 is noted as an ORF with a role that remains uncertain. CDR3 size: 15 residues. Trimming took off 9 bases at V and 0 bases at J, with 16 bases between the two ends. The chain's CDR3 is CATALWGNSGNTIYF. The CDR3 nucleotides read TGTGCCACGGCCCTGTGGGGGAACTCTGGAAACACCATATATTTT.

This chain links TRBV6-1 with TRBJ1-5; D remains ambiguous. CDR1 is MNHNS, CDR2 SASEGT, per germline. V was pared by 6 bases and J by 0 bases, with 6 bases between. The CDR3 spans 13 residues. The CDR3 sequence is CASRTHSNQPQHF. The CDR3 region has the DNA TGTGCCAGCAGGACCCATAGCAATCAGCCCCAGCATTTT.

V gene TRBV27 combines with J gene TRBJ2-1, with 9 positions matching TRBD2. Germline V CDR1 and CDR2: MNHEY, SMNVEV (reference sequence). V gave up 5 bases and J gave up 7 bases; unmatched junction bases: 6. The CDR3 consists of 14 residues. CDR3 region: CASSPRTSANEQFF. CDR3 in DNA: TGTGCCAGCAGTCCTCGGACTAGCGCGAATGAGCAGTTCTTC.

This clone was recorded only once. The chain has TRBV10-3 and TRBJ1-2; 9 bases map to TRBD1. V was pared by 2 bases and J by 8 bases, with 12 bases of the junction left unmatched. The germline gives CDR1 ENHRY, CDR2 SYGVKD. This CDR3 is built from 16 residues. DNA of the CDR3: TGTGCCATCAGTGAGCCCGGGACAGGGCCCAGGGGGGGCTACACCTTC. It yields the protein CAISEPGTGPRGGYTF.

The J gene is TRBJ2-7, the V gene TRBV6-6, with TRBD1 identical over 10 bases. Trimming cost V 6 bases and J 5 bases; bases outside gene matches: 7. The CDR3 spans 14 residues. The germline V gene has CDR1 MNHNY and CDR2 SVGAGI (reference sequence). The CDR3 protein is CASSSTGGFDEQYF. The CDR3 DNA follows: TGTGCCAGCAGCTCGACAGGGGGCTTCGACGAGCAGTACTTC.

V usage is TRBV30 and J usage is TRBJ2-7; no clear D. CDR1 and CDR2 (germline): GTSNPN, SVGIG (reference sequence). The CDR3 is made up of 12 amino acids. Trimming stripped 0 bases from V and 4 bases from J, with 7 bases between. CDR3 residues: CAWSVSGYEQYF. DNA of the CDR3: TGTGCCTGGAGTGTATCCGGTTACGAGCAGTACTTC.

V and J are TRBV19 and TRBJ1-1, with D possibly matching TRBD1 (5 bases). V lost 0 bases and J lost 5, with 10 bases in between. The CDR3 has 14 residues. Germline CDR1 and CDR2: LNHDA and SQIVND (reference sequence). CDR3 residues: CASSIDGGETEAFF. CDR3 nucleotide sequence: TGTGCCAGTAGTATAGATGGAGGGGAAACTGAAGCTTTCTTT.

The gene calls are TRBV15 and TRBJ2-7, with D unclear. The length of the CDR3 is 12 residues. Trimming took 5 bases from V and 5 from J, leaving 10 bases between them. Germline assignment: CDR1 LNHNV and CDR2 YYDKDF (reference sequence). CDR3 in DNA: TGTGCCACCAGCCGCGCTGGGGACGAGCAGTACTTC. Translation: CATSRAGDEQYF.

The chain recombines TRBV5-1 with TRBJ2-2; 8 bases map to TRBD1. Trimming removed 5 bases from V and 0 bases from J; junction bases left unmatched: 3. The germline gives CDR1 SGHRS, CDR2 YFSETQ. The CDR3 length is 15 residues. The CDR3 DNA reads TGCGCCAGCAGGCAGGACAGGGCGAACACCGGGGAGCTGTTTTTT. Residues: CASRQDRANTGELFF.

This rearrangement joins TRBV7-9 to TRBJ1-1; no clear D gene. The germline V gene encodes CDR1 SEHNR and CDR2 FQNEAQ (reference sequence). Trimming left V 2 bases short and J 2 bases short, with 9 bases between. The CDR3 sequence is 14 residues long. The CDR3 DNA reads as TGTGCCAGCAGCTTATCAGTGGGCAACACTGAAGCTTTCTTT. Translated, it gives CASSLSVGNTEAFF.

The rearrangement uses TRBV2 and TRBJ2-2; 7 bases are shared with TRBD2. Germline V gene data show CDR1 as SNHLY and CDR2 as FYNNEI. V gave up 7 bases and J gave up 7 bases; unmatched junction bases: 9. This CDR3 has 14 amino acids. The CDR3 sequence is CASKLGGTNGELFF. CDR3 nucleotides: TGTGCCAGCAAGTTGGGGGGGACGAACGGGGAGCTGTTTTTT.